Following are 31 T cell receptor beta chains from one sample sequenced in a study of CD8 T cells in Susac syndrome. Reverse transcription of roughly 0.45 to 1 ug RNA was carried out with random hexamers. TCRdb re-called the immunoSEQ multiplex PCR reads through MiXCR, storing one row per CDR3 protein. The sample has 1,500 or so distinct CDR3 sequences, around 65% seen once. Memory subsets were defined for TEMRA sorting by CD27 and CD45RA staining. The sample was CD8+ TEMRA cells from PBMCs. Stated subset: FACS-sorted terminally differentiated effector memory CD8+ T cells re-expressing CD45RA (CD8+ TEMRA). The receptors were gathered from a human donor with Susac syndrome.

In its sample, this clonotype was seen a few times. The CDR3 sequence: CSASSMGQGTYEQYF. The CDR3 DNA follows: TGCAGTGCTAGCAGTATGGGACAGGGAACCTACGAGCAGTACTTC. The genes are TRBV20-1 and TRBJ2-7; 9 bases agree with TRBD1. From germline, CDR1 is DFQATT and CDR2 SNEGSKA (reference sequence). V lost 3 bases and J lost 2; bases outside the gene matches: 8. The CDR3 sequence is 15 residues long.

The chain has TRBV10-2 and TRBJ2-3; D uncertain. V dropped 2 bases and J dropped 2 bases, with 8 bases sitting between them. The CDR3 runs to 14 residues. Germline loops: CDR1 WSHSY, CDR2 SAAADI. The CDR3 coding sequence is TGCGCCAGCAGTGAGAGTTTTGTCACAGATACGCAGTATTTT. Translating it yields CASSESFVTDTQYF.

The V and J genes are TRBV4-3 and TRBJ2-3; TRBD2 agrees at 8 bases. The CDR3 covers 15 residues. Per the germline V gene, CDR1 is LGHNA and CDR2 is YSLEER. V lost 1 base, J lost 5 bases, and 5 bases stayed unmatched. The CDR3 DNA sequence: TGCGCCAGCAGCCAAGCGCGGGGGGAAGGAGATACGCAGTATTTT. It codes for CASSQARGEGDTQYF.

This clonotype was observed a handful of times. V and J are TRBV5-4 and TRBJ1-2, with 9 bases lining up with TRBD1. V lost 0 bases, J lost 6 bases, and 6 bases stayed unmatched. This CDR3 has 15 amino acids. Germline lookup yields CDR1 SGHNT and CDR2 YYREEE (reference sequence). CDR3 region: CASSLEGQGQDGYTF. In DNA, the CDR3 is TGTGCCAGCAGCTTGGAAGGACAGGGGCAGGATGGCTACACCTTC. Full variable domain (rest looked up from reference TRBV5-4 and TRBJ1-2): ETGVTQSPTHLIKTRGQQVTLRCSSQSGHNTVSWYQQALGQGPQFIFQYYREEENGRGNFPPRFSGLQFPNYSSELNVNALELDDSALYLCASSLEGQGQDGYTFGSGTRLTVV.

This CDR3 is CASSSLSYEQFF. The CDR3 DNA reads TGTGCCAGCAGTTCTCTAAGTTATGAGCAGTTCTTC. The chain employs TRBV6-2 or TRBV6-3 and TRBJ2-1; no firm D call. V lost 4 bases, J lost 8 bases, and 9 bases lay in between. Germline CDR1 MNHEY, CDR2 SVGEGT. This CDR3 has 12 amino acids.

The chain carries TRBV7-8 and TRBJ2-7; TRBD1 aligns across 10 bases. The J call may be in error: the DNA end matches TRBJ2-1 better. The length of the CDR3 is 15 residues. Germline loops: CDR1 SGHVS, CDR2 FQNEAQ. CDR3 coding DNA: TGTGCCAGCAGCTTTCTGACAGGGGGCAGCCACGAGCAGTTCTTC. Residues: CASSFLTGGSHEQFF.

Of note for this clonotype: Given the absence of the conserved phenylalanine or tryptophan at the CDR3 end, a read error is likely. The chain recombines TRBV5-6 with TRBJ1-1, with 9 bases fitting TRBD1. Germline V gene data show CDR1 as SGHDT and CDR2 as YYEEEE. The CDR3 is 16 amino acids. The CDR3 sequence is CVSTQGAPSGNTEAFS. As DNA, the CDR3 is TGTGTCAGCACACAGGGGGCCCCTTCAGGAAACACTGAAGCTTTCTCT.

This clonotype was seen more than once but under ten times. CDR3 sequence: CASSSGTGGSHEQYF. The CDR3 region has the DNA TGTGCCAGCAGCTCCGGGACAGGGGGCAGCCACGAGCAGTACTTC. The V gene is TRBV7-9, the J gene TRBJ2-7; 12 bases map to TRBD1. Germline CDR1 reads SEHNR; CDR2 reads FQNEAQ (reference sequence). The CDR3 contains 15 residues. V was pared by 4 bases and J by 5 bases, with 6 bases of the junction left unmatched.

The chain couples TRBV11-3 to TRBJ2-1; D tentatively fits TRBD1 or TRBD2 (5 bases each). The V end lost 2 bases, the J end lost 9 bases, and 17 bases lay between the germline ends. Germline V lookup: CDR1 SGHNT, CDR2 YENEEA. This CDR3 is 15 amino acids long. As DNA, the CDR3 is TGTGCCAGCAGCTTAAGGGACCCCACCGCGAGTGAGCAGTTCTTC. Amino acid sequence: CASSLRDPTASEQFF.

The CDR3 spells CASSQDRGTGGTGELFF. CDR3 coding DNA: TGCGCCAGCAGCCAAGATCGGGGGACAGGGGGCACCGGGGAGCTGTTTTTT. V gene TRBV4-1 combines with J gene TRBJ2-2, with 11 bases lining up with TRBD1. CDR1 and CDR2 (germline): MGHRA, YSYEKL. The junction had 4 bases not matched to a gene; V was cut back by 0 bases and J by 4 bases. The CDR3 is 17 residues long.

This chain uses TRBV4-2 with TRBJ2-7; 8 bases match TRBD1. Germline V lookup: CDR1 LGHNA, CDR2 YNFKEQ. This CDR3 comprises 20 residues. The V gene end was trimmed by 4 bases and the J gene end by 7 bases; junction bases not matched to a gene: 27. For the CDR3, the DNA is TGTGCCAGCAGCCCCTCCCGGGGACAGGTCAGGGGGTGGGGTACTAGGGAGCAGTACTTC. Amino acids: CASSPSRGQVRGWGTREQYF.

This clonotype is large. For the CDR3, the DNA is TGTGCCAGCAGCACCCACGAAGGCAGGGGGTCTGGTTCACCCCTCCACTTT. Amino acids: CASSTHEGRGSGSPLHF. The chain is built from TRBV7-9 and TRBJ1-6, with 7 bases that match TRBD1. Trimming at V came to 5 bases and at J to 9 bases, leaving 16 bases not matched to a gene. This CDR3 contains 17 residues. Germline CDR1 reads SEHNR; CDR2 reads FQNEAQ (reference sequence).

The chain employs TRBV5-1 and TRBJ2-3; TRBD2 aligns across 11 bases. The CDR3 sequence is 17 residues long. Germline-derived CDR1 and CDR2 are SGHRS and YFSETQ. After removal of 9 bases from V and 0 bases from J, the junction contained 12 bases not matched to a gene. The CDR3 DNA reads as TGCGCCATCATCCGTGGACTAGCGGGTTACAGCACAGATACGCAGTATTTT. As protein: CAIIRGLAGYSTDTQYF.

The chain carries TRBV7-9 and TRBJ2-2; the D call may be TRBD1 or TRBD2 (5 bases each). The germline V gene has CDR1 SEHNR and CDR2 FQNEAQ (reference sequence). The CDR3 runs 13 residues. V lost 3 bases and J 5 bases, leaving 7 bases between the germline ends. This CDR3 reads CASSLGDTGELFF. In DNA form, the CDR3 reads TGTGCCAGCAGCTTGGGGGATACCGGGGAGCTGTTTTTT.

The chain uses TRBV2 and TRBJ1-2, with D hard to call. The CDR3 is 16 residues long. V was pared by 1 base and J by 0 bases, with 12 bases between. The germline V gene has CDR1 SNHLY and CDR2 FYNNEI. The CDR3 region has the DNA TGTGCCAGCAGTGAAGAGGAGTCCAGCCCTAACTATGGCTACACCTTC. Protein: CASSEEESSPNYGYTF.

In regard to this clonotype: A much larger clone differs from this one at a single base, so this may be a read error. This chain uses TRBV25-1 with TRBJ1-1; weak D call: TRBD1 (5 bases). Germline lookup yields CDR1 MGHDK and CDR2 SYGVNS. Trimming took 5 bases from V and 1 from J, leaving 14 bases between them. CDR3 length: 15 residues. This CDR3 is CASSPIARENTEAFF. The CDR3 bases are TGTGCCAGCAGTCCGATCGCCAGGGAGAACACTGAAGCTTTCTTT.

This clonotype is large in the sample. V gene TRBV7-9 combines with J gene TRBJ1-2; D call uncertain. The V gene lost 5 bases and the J gene lost 7 bases, with 14 bases spanning the gap. Germline CDR1 and CDR2: SEHNR and FQNEAQ (reference sequence). The CDR3 covers 13 residues. CDR3 amino acids: CASSPGGVAGYTF. The DNA for the CDR3 is TGTGCCAGCAGCCCCGGTGGGGTGGCTGGCTACACCTTC.

This clonotype has only a few counts. The rearrangement links TRBV5-5 to TRBJ2-3, with a tentative D call TRBD2 (5 bases). The CDR3 runs to 16 residues. V was trimmed by 3 bases and J by 4 bases, leaving 18 bases between them. The germline gives CDR1 SGHKS, CDR2 YYEKEE (reference sequence). The CDR3 coding sequence is TGTGCCAGCAGCTCTAGACCCGGAGGATTTTCAGATACGCAGTATTTT. Protein product: CASSSRPGGFSDTQYF.

This clonotype was counted between two and nine times. This rearrangement joins TRBV7-9 to TRBJ2-1, with D possibly being TRBD2 (5 bases). Trimming shortened V by 6 bases and J by 0 bases, and 12 bases separated the two germline ends. The CDR3 covers 15 residues. Germline V gene data show CDR1 as SEHNR and CDR2 as FQNEAQ (reference sequence). The CDR3 region has the DNA TGTGCCAGCAGGCGCTACGGGGACTCCTACAATGAGCAGTTCTTC. Translation gives CASRRYGDSYNEQFF.

Turning to this clonotype: One end of the junction is discordant with germline, which a read error may explain. The CDR3 DNA sequence: TGTTCCAGCAGTCCCACCACAGGGTTGCCCTACGAGCAGTACTTC. Protein product: CSSSPTTGLPYEQYF. The chain joins TRBV6-5 to TRBJ2-7, with a tentative D call TRBD1 (6 bases). Germline V gives CDR1 MNHEY, CDR2 SVGAGI. The CDR3 covers 15 residues.

Of note for this clonotype: Just one base apart from a much larger clone, this may be a read error. The chain combines TRBV6-5 with TRBJ2-2; no firm D call. The CDR3 consists of 12 residues. CDR1 is MNHEY and CDR2 is SVGAGI in the germline V gene. V lost 5 bases and J 5 bases, leaving 6 bases between the germline ends. The CDR3, as DNA: TGTGCCAGCAGTATGGGGACCGGGGAGCTGTTTTTT. Protein sequence: CASSMGTGELFF.

With regard to this clonotype: One end of the junction does not line up with germline, which may come from a read error. J is TRBJ2-2 and V is TRBV6-5; unclear D gene. Germline V gene sequence: CDR1 MNHEY, CDR2 SVGAGI. This CDR3 region has 12 residues. The CDR3 loop is CASGYSSRELFF. The CDR3 DNA follows: TGTGCCAGCGGTTACTCGTCTAGGGAGCTGTTTTTT.

Turning to this clonotype: One end of the junction fails to match germline, which may point to a read error. The chain recombines TRBV9 with TRBJ1-2; TRBD1 matches at 8 bases. The CDR3 totals 16 residues. The germline V gene encodes CDR1 SGDLS and CDR2 YYNGEE. As DNA, the CDR3 is TGTGCCAGCAGCGCATCCTGGACAGGGAGGCTTGGCGGCTACATCTTC. It codes for CASSASWTGRLGGYIF.

This clonotype has just a few counts. The CDR3, as DNA: TGTGCCAGCGGATCCCGAGGGGGGGCCCTGCCCACTGAAGCTTTCTTT. Its protein is CASGSRGGALPTEAFF. The chain is built from TRBV7-6 and TRBJ1-1; TRBD1 is a possible D gene (6 bases). V dropped 8 bases and J dropped 4 bases, with 23 bases sitting between them. Looked up from germline, CDR1 is SGHVS and CDR2 is FNYEAQ. The CDR3 covers 16 residues. Looking up the rest from reference TRBV7-6 and TRBJ1-1 gives the full variable domain: GAGVSQSPRYKVTKRGQDVALRCDPISGHVSLYWYRQALGQGPEFLTYFNYEAQQDKSGLPNDRFSAERPEGSISTLTIQRTEQRDSAMYRCASGSRGGALPTEAFFGQGTRLTVV.

The V and J genes are TRBV10-2 and TRBJ1-2, with D possibly TRBD1 on 5 matching bases. Germline V gene lookup returns CDR1 WSHSY and CDR2 SAAADI. The CDR3 length is 14 residues. V was pared by 0 bases and J by 2 bases, with 7 bases between. Written as DNA, the CDR3 is TGCGCCAGCAGTGAGTCTACAGGAAACTATGGCTACACCTTC. Residues: CASSESTGNYGYTF.

This chain joins TRBV14 and TRBJ1-4; tentative D call: TRBD1 (5 bases). CDR1 and CDR2 (germline): SGHDN, FVKESK. The CDR3 consists of 15 residues. V lost 1 base to trimming and J lost 7 bases, with 13 bases between them. The CDR3, as DNA: TGTGCCAGCAGCCAAGGAGTACCTAGGGGTGAAAAACTGTTTTTT. Translated, it gives CASSQGVPRGEKLFF.

J is TRBJ2-7 and V is TRBV18; no clear D gene. This CDR3 contains 15 residues. Germline-derived CDR1 and CDR2 are KGHSH and LQKENI. Trimming removed 0 bases from V and 2 bases from J, with 11 bases in between. The CDR3 sequence is CASSPPRAGPYEQYF. The CDR3 DNA is TGTGCCAGCTCACCACCACGGGCAGGCCCCTACGAGCAGTACTTC. Full variable domain (rest looked up from reference TRBV18 and TRBJ2-7): NAGVMQNPRHLVRRRGQEARLRCSPMKGHSHVYWYRQLPEEGLKFMVYLQKENIIDESGMPKERFSAEFPKEGPSILRIQQVVRGDSAAYFCASSPPRAGPYEQYFGPGTRLTVT.

The chain couples TRBV10-2 to TRBJ1-1, with D perhaps TRBD1 (5 bases). CDR1 is WSHSY and CDR2 is SAAADI in the germline V gene. CDR3 size: 14 residues. The V end lost 6 bases, the J end lost 0 bases, and 11 bases lay between the germline ends. As DNA, the CDR3 is TGCGCCAGCAGGTTAAAGGGGTTGAACACTGAAGCTTTCTTT. Its translation: CASRLKGLNTEAFF.

The chain combines TRBV7-9 with TRBJ1-2; D is perhaps TRBD1 (6 bases). Germline V lookup: CDR1 SEHNR, CDR2 FQNEAQ (reference sequence). The V end was cut by 4 bases, the J end by 0 bases, with 18 bases between. This CDR3 comprises 17 residues. CDR3 sequence reads: CASSSFAGDEANYGYTF. CDR3 bases: TGTGCCAGCAGCTCCTTCGCAGGGGACGAAGCTAACTATGGCTACACCTTC.

The sample holds one count of this clonotype. This chain joins TRBV27 and TRBJ1-1; D unclear. V lost 3 bases to trimming and J lost 0 bases, with 5 bases between them. This CDR3 spans 13 amino acids. CDR1 is MNHEY, CDR2 SMNVEV, per germline (reference sequence). CDR3 loop: CASSFGMNTEAFF. CDR3 bases: TGTGCCAGCAGTTTCGGGATGAACACTGAAGCTTTCTTT.

A note on this clonotype: A single base separates this from a much larger clone, so it may be a read error. Lacking the conserved final phenylalanine or tryptophan, this CDR3 likely reflects a read error. The gene calls are TRBV11-2 and TRBJ2-7; TRBD2 agrees at 8 bases. The J segment lost 8 bases and the V segment lost 5 bases, leaving 11 bases of the junction unmatched. This CDR3 spans 14 amino acids. The germline V gene encodes CDR1 SGHAT and CDR2 FQNNGV. Written as DNA, the CDR3 is TGTGCCAGCAGCCCCCCGGGGGGGCGGAAGAAGCAGTACCTC. This sequence encodes CASSPPGGRKKQYL.